This entry is about one TCR beta chain. This entry belongs to a study of cytomegalovirus exposure and HLA in healthy donors. PCR used 60 Vbeta primers and 13 Jbeta primers. Here immunoSEQ multiplex PCR was the method, and the copy in TCRdb shows in-frame clones only, minus some. The sample lists about 120,000 clones, about 80% occurring once. From germline, CDR1 is LNHNV and CDR2 YYDKDF (reference sequence). V was trimmed by 0 bases and J by 0 bases, leaving 7 bases between them. This CDR3 comprises 15 residues. This chain links TRBV15 with TRBJ2-3, with D possibly being TRBD1 (5 bases). This clonotype was obtained from a female donor in good health and CMV-seronegative. Sequencing was carried out using PBMCs. The CDR3 coding sequence is TGTGCCACCAGCAGAGAAAGGGGCAGCACAGATACGCAGTATTTT. Translated, it gives CATSRERGSTDTQYF. Together with reference TRBV15 and TRBJ2-3, the CDR3 gives the full variable domain: DAMVIQNPRYQVTQFGKPVTLSCSQTLNHNVMYWYQQKSSQAPKLLFHYYDKDFNNEADTPDNFQSRRPNTSFCFLDIRSPGLGDTAMYLCATSRERGSTDTQYFGPGTRLTVL.